The 4 T cell receptor beta chains listed next were all sequenced from one sample in a study. TCRdb recomputed calls from the reads with MiXCR, one row per CDR3 protein. The top ten clones hold about 13% of a sample with a few thousand distinct CDR3 sequences, roughly a tenth of them seen once. The sequenced material came from CD4+ T cells from synovial fluid. Receptors originate from a human donor with rheumatoid arthritis.

This clonotype was detected ten times or more. The chain has TRBV19 and TRBJ2-3; D is possibly TRBD1 (5 bases). The CDR3 has 16 amino acids. Per the germline V gene, CDR1 is LNHDA and CDR2 is SQIVND (reference sequence). Trimming cost V 6 bases and J 3 bases, with 19 bases left between them. CDR3 region: CASRARWQGRTDTQYF. CDR3 bases: TGTGCCAGTAGGGCCCGTTGGCAGGGAAGAACAGATACGCAGTATTTT.

The table lists this clonotype with many counts. This chain joins TRBV4-2 and TRBJ2-7; D gene unclear. This CDR3 region has 16 residues. With 3 bases removed from V and 1 base from J, the gap between germline ends came to 16 bases. Per germline, CDR1 LGHNA and CDR2 YNFKEQ. CDR3 loop: CASSQAADKKSYEQYF. The CDR3, as DNA: TGTGCCAGCAGCCAGGCTGCAGACAAAAAATCCTACGAGCAGTACTTC.

This clonotype was seen ten or more times. The chain couples TRBV20-1 to TRBJ2-1, with D hard to call. Trimming shortened V by 1 base and J by 8 bases, and 6 bases separated the two germline ends. CDR1 and CDR2 from the germline V gene are DFQATT and SNEGSKA (reference sequence). CDR3 length equals 11 residues. The CDR3 DNA follows: TGCAGTGCTAGAGGTCGTGATGAGCAGTTCTTC. It translates to CSARGRDEQFF.

This clonotype qualifies as medium-sized. The V call is TRBV7-2, the J call TRBJ2-7; tentative D call: TRBD1 (6 bases). Trimming took 1 base from V and 9 from J, leaving 13 bases between them. The CDR3 length is 13 residues. Germline values: CDR1 SGHTA, CDR2 FQGNSA. The CDR3 region has the DNA TGTGCCAGCAGCTTAGAAGGGGGATTCGGGCAGTACTTC. This translates into CASSLEGGFGQYF.